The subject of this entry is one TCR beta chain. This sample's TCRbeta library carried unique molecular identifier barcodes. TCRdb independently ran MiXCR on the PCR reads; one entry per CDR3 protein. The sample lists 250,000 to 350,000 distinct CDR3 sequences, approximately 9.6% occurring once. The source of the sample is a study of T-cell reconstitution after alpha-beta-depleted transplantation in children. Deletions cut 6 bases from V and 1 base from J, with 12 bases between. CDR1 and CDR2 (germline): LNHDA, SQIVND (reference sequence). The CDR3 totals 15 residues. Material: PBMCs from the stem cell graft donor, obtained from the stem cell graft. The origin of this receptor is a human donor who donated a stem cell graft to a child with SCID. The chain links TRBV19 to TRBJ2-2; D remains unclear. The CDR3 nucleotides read TGTGCCAGTAGAGGTGTCCTACAGAACACCGGGGAGCTGTTTTTT. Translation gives CASRGVLQNTGELFF. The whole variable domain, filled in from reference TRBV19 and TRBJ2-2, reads DGGITQSPKYLFRKEGQNVTLSCEQNLNHDAMYWYRQDPGQGLRLIYYSQIVNDFQKGDIAEGYSVSREKKESFPLTVTSAQKNPTAFYLCASRGVLQNTGELFFGEGSRLTVL.